Below are 6 T cell receptor beta chains sequenced from a single sample in a study of technical replicates of blood from a few donors. TCRdb's copy holds only in-frame clones and misses some; the assay was immunoSEQ multiplex PCR. The sample contains tens of thousands of clones, 95% of which appear only once. Material: T cells isolated from PBMCs. The receptors derive from a human donor in good health.

The genes are TRBV6-6 and TRBJ2-3, with TRBD2 matching 11 bases. V lost 3 bases, J lost 7 bases, and 6 bases stayed unmatched. The CDR3 covers 15 residues. Per germline, CDR1 MNHNY and CDR2 SVGAGI (reference sequence). In DNA, the CDR3 is TGTGCCAGCAGTTATGGGCTAGCGGGAGGAAATACGCAGTATTTT. This gives the protein CASSYGLAGGNTQYF.

This chain connects TRBV18 to TRBJ1-1; TRBD1 agrees at 7 bases. Germline CDR1 reads KGHSH; CDR2 reads LQKENI. This CDR3 is 15 amino acids long. V lost 3 bases to trimming and J lost 2 bases; unmatched junction nucleotides: 6. The CDR3 spells CASSPERQGNTEAFF. In DNA form, the CDR3 reads TGTGCCAGCTCACCTGAGAGACAGGGCAACACTGAAGCTTTCTTT.

The chain combines TRBV10-1 with TRBJ2-3, with a weak D call TRBD2 (7 bases). Germline loops: CDR1 WNHNN, CDR2 SYGVQD (reference sequence). V lost 5 bases to trimming and J lost 5 bases, with 17 bases between them. The CDR3 is 15 residues long. CDR3 in DNA: TGCGCCAGCAGTCTGAGGGGGGGTCCTGGAGATACGCAGTATTTT. Translation gives CASSLRGGPGDTQYF.

This clone was detected only once. The chain links TRBV4-1 to TRBJ2-7; 11 nucleotides align to TRBD2. Trimming took 4 bases from V and 5 from J; bases not matched to a gene: 13. CDR3 length: 17 residues. The germline CDR1 and CDR2 sequences are MGHRA and YSYEKL. CDR3 nucleotide sequence: TGCGCCAGCAGCCTCACACCGACTAGCGGGAAATTTAACGAGCAGTACTTC. It yields the protein CASSLTPTSGKFNEQYF.

The gene calls are TRBV2 and TRBJ2-1; TRBD1 agrees at 9 bases. Germline assignment: CDR1 SNHLY and CDR2 FYNNEI. With V trimmed by 6 bases and J by 8 bases, 5 bases remained unmatched. The CDR3 is 13 amino acids. This CDR3 is CASRDRGGDEQFF. CDR3 DNA: TGTGCCAGCAGGGACAGGGGAGGCGATGAGCAGTTCTTC.

This sequence joins TRBV6-6 and TRBJ2-1; possible D gene TRBD1, 7 bases. This CDR3 spans 13 amino acids. Trimming cost V 4 bases and J 6 bases, with 10 bases left between them. CDR1 is MNHNY and CDR2 is SVGAGI in the germline V gene (reference sequence). The DNA for the CDR3 is TGTGCCAGCAGTTCTCAGGGGGGCAATGAGCAGTTCTTC. This codes for CASSSQGGNEQFF.